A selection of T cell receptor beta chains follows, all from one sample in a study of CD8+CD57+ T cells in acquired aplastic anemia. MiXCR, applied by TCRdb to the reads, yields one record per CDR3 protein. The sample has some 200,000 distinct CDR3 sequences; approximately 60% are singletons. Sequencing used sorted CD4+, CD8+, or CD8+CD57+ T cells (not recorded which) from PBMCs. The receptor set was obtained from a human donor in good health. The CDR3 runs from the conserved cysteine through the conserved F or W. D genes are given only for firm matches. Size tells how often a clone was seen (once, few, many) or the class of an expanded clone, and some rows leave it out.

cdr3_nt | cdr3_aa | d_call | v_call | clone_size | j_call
TGCAGTGCTAGTACGGGCGGGACAACCTCCTTC | CSASTGGTTSF | - | TRBV20-1 | - | TRBJ2-7
TGCGCCAGCACCCTGGGATCTGGCACCCCTTCTAACTATGGCTACACCTTC | CASTLGSGTPSNYGYTF | - | TRBV5-1 | many | TRBJ1-2
TGTGCCACCAGCAGAGGTTGGAGTAGCAATCAGCCCCAGCATTTT | CATSRGWSSNQPQHF | - | TRBV15 | - | TRBJ1-5
TGTGCCAGCAGCACGGGGACAGATGCGAACACTGAAGCTTTCTTT | CASSTGTDANTEAFF | TRBD1 | TRBV14 | once | TRBJ1-1
TGTGCCAGCAGCGCCGGGACTAGCGGTACCACCTACGAGCAGTACTTC | CASSAGTSGTTYEQYF | TRBD2 | TRBV9 | - | TRBJ2-7
TGTGCCAGCAGTCGTGAAGGTTCCAGCTATGGCTACACCTTC | CASSREGSSYGYTF | - | TRBV25-1 | - | TRBJ1-2
TGTGCCAGCAGCTTTGGGGAAGGACAGCTCTACGAGCAGTACTTC | CASSFGEGQLYEQYF | - | TRBV7-3 | once | TRBJ2-7
TGCAGCTTGGTCACCAGCGGGCTTAACTATGGCTACACCTTC | CSLVTSGLNYGYTF | - | TRBV29-1 | - | TRBJ1-2
TGTGCCACCAGCCCCCGGACCGGGGCCAACGTCCTGACTTTC | CATSPRTGANVLTF | - | TRBV24-1 | - | TRBJ2-6
TGTGCCAGCAGCTTAGTCAGGGGGATGAACACTGAAGCTTTCTTT | CASSLVRGMNTEAFF | TRBD1 | TRBV11-2 | many | TRBJ1-1
TGTGCCAGCAGCCAAGACAGGGGGCATCGAAACACTGAAGCTTTCTTT | CASSQDRGHRNTEAFF | TRBD1 | TRBV11-3 | - | TRBJ1-1
TGTGCCAGCAGCCCCGGGACAGCAAACACTGAAGCTTTCTTT | CASSPGTANTEAFF | TRBD1 | TRBV7-6 | many | TRBJ1-1
TGTGCCAGCAGTCTCGTAGGATGGAACCAAGAGACCCAGTACTTC | CASSLVGWNQETQYF | - | TRBV2 | many | TRBJ2-5
TGTGCCAGCAGGCAAGGGGGGGGCTCCAAGGGTTCACCCCTCCACTTT | CASRQGGGSKGSPLHF | - | TRBV6-2/TRBV6-3 | - | TRBJ1-6
TGTGCCAGCAGCTTAATACCAGGGAATTACAATGAGCAGTTCTTC | CASSLIPGNYNEQFF | - | TRBV11-2 | - | TRBJ2-1
TGTGCCAGTAGTATAGCGAGCACTGGTGTTGGCAACGAGCAGTTCTTC | CASSIASTGVGNEQFF | - | TRBV19 | - | TRBJ2-1
TGCGCCAGCAGCTTGGAAGGGCCCAGGGGGGAGACCCAGTACTTC | CASSLEGPRGETQYF | TRBD1 | TRBV5-1 | - | TRBJ2-5
TGTGCCATCAGTGGGTGGACGGCCAGATTCCACACTGAAGCTTTCTTT | CAISGWTARFHTEAFF | - | TRBV10-3 | - | TRBJ1-1
TGTGCCAGCAGTTGGACAGGGAACACTGAAGCTTTCTTT | CASSWTGNTEAFF | TRBD1 | TRBV6-2/TRBV6-3 | few | TRBJ1-1
TGCGCCAGCAGCGCAGGGGTGGACTATGGCTACACCTTC | CASSAGVDYGYTF | - | TRBV10-2 | - | TRBJ1-2
TGCAGTGCTAGAGATCCTCGGCAGGGGTTCCACGAGCAGTACTTC | CSARDPRQGFHEQYF | - | TRBV20-1 | - | TRBJ2-7
TGTGCCAGCAGCCAAACAGGGAGTCCCTACAATGAGCAGTTCTTC | CASSQTGSPYNEQFF | - | TRBV4-2 | many | TRBJ2-1
TGTGCCAGCAGCCCCCGTGGGGGGGCGGGGGAGCAGTACTTC | CASSPRGGAGEQYF | - | TRBV9 | - | TRBJ2-7
TGTGCCTGGAGAGCTCTAGCGGGAATCTACAATGAGCAGTTCTTC | CAWRALAGIYNEQFF | TRBD2 | TRBV30 | - | TRBJ2-1
TGTGCCAGCAGCCCCAATCCGGGAACAGGGAGCGGAGAAAGACTGTTTTTT | CASSPNPGTGSGERLFF | - | TRBV7-9 | - | TRBJ1-4
TGTGCCAGCAGTGAATTAGGGGGAGATCTGGCCGGGGAGCTGTTTTTT | CASSELGGDLAGELFF | - | TRBV25-1 | - | TRBJ2-2
TGTGCCAGCAGAACAGGGTTACAGCCCCAGCATTTT | CASRTGLQPQHF | - | TRBV2 | - | TRBJ1-5
TGTGCCAGCAGTGGGGGTGGGCGCGTTTACAATGAGCAGTTCTTC | CASSGGGRVYNEQFF | - | TRBV27 | - | TRBJ2-1